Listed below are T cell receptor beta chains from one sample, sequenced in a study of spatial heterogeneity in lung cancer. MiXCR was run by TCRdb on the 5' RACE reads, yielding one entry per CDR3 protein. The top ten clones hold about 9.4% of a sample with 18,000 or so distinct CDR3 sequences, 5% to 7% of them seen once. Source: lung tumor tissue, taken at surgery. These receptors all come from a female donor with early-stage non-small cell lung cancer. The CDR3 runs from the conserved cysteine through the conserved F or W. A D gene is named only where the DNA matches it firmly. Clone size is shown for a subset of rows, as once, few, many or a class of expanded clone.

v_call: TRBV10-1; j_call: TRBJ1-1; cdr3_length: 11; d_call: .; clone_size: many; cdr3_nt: TGCGCCAGCAGTGAGGGCACTGAAGCTTTCTTT; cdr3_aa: CASSEGTEAFF
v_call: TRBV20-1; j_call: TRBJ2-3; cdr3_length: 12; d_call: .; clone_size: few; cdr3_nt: TGCAGTGCTCCCAGACTCGCAGATACGCAGTATTTT; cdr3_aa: CSAPRLADTQYF
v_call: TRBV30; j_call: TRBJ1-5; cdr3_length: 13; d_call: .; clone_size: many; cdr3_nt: TGTGCCTGGAGTAGGGGTCCCGATCAGCCCCAGCATTTT; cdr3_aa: CAWSRGPDQPQHF
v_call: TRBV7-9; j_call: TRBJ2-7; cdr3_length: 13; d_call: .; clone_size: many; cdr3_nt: TGTGCCAGCAGCTTAGGTTCCGTCTACGAGCAGTACTTC; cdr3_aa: CASSLGSVYEQYF
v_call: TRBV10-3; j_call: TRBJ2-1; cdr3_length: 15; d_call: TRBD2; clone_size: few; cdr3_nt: TGTGCCATCAGAGGGACTAGCGGGAGGGTTAATGAGCAGTTCTTC; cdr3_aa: CAIRGTSGRVNEQFF
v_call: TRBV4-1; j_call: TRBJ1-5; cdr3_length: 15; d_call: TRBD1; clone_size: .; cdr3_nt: TGCGCCAGCAGCCTCGGGCAGGGGGAGAGTCAGCCCCAGCATTTT; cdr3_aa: CASSLGQGESQPQHF
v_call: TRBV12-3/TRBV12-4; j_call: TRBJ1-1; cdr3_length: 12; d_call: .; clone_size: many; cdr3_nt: TGTGCCAGCAGTTGGGACGCAGTTGAAGCTTTCTTT; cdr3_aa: CASSWDAVEAFF
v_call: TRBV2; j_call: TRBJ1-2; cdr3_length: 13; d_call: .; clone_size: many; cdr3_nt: TGTGCCAGCAACGTCAGGGGCGGGTATGGCTACACCTTC; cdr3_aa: CASNVRGGYGYTF
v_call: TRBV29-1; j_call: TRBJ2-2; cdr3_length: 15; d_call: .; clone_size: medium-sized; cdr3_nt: TGCAGCGCCAGGTCGGGGGTAATGGACACCGGGGAGCTGTTTTTT; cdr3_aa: CSARSGVMDTGELFF
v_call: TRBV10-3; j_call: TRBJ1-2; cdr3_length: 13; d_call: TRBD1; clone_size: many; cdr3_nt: TGTGCCATCAGTGAAGACAGGGGGCGCGGCTACACCTTC; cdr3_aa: CAISEDRGRGYTF
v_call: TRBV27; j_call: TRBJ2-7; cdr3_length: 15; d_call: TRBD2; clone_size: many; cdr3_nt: TGTGCCAGCAGTTATCGACTAGCGGGTGCTTACGAGCAGTACTTC; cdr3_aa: CASSYRLAGAYEQYF
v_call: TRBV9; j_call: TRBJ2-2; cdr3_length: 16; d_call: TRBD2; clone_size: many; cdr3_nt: TGTGCCAGCAGCCCCCTAGCGGGATTTGGGACCGGGGAGCTGTTTTTT; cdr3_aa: CASSPLAGFGTGELFF
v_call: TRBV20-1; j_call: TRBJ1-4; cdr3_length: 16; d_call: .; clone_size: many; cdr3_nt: TGCAGTGCTAGAGATAGGGGCGTTGCAACTAATGAAAAACTGTTTTTT; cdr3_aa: CSARDRGVATNEKLFF
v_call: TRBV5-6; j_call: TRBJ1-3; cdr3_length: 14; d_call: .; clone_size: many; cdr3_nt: TGTGCCAGCAGCCGGAAGGGGGGCGCGAACACCATATATTTT; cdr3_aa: CASSRKGGANTIYF
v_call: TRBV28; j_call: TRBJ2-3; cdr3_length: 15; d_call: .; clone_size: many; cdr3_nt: TGTGCCAGCAGTTTACAGCGGGCCGGGACAGATACGCAGTATTTT; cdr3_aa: CASSLQRAGTDTQYF
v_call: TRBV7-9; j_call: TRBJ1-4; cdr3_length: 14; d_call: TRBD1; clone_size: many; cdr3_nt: TGTGCCAGCAGCCGGACAGGAGAATGGGAAAAACTGTTTTTT; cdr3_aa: CASSRTGEWEKLFF
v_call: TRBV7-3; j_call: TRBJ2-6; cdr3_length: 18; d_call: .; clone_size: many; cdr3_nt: TGTGCCAGCAGCTCAATCACCCAACGGGCTTCTGGGGCCAACGTCCTGACTTTC; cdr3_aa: CASSSITQRASGANVLTF
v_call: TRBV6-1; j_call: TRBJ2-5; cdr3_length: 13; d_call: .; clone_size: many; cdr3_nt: TGTGCCAGCAGTGAAGGGACTCAAGGGGCCCAGTACTTC; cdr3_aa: CASSEGTQGAQYF
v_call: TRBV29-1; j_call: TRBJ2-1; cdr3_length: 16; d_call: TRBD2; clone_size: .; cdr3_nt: TGCAGCGCACTAGCGGGAGGTCCGAGCTCCTACAATGAGCAGTTCTTC; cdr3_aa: CSALAGGPSSYNEQFF
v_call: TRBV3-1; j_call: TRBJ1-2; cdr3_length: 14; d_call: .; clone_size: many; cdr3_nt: TGTGCCAGCAGCCAAGAGGGGGGCCCCGGAGGCTACACCTTC; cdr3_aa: CASSQEGGPGGYTF
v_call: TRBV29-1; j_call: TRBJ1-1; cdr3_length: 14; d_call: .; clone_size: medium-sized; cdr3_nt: TGCAGCGTCGCGCCATCGGGATCGAACACTGAAGCTTTCTTT; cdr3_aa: CSVAPSGSNTEAFF
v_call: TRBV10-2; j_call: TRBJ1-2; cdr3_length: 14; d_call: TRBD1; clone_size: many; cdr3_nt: TGCGCCATCGGAGGGGGCCAGGGTTGGTATGGCTACACCTTC; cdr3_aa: CAIGGGQGWYGYTF
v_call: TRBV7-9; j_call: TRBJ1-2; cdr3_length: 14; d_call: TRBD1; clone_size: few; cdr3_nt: TGTGCCAGCAGCCTAGGACAGGCGACCTATGGCTACACCTTC; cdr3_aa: CASSLGQATYGYTF
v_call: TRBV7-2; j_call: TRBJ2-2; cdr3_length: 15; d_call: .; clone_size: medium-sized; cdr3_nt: TGTGCCAGCAGCTTAAGACCGGGGGAATCCGGGGAGCTGTTTTTT; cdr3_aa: CASSLRPGESGELFF
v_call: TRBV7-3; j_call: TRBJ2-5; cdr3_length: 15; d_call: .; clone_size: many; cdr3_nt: TGTGCCAGCAGCTACCGACCAGCGACGCAAGAGACCCAGTACTTC; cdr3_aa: CASSYRPATQETQYF
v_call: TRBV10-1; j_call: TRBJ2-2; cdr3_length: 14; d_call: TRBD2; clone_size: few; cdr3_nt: TGCGCCACAAGGAGCGGGGAGAACACCGGGGAGCTGTTTTTT; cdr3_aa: CATRSGENTGELFF
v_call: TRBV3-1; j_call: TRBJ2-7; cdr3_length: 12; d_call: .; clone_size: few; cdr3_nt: TGTGCCAGCAGCCAAAGGACCTACGAGCAGTACTTC; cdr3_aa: CASSQRTYEQYF
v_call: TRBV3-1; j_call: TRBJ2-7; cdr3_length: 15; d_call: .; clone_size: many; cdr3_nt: TGTGCCAGCAGCCAATCCGGGACTTTTTCCTACGAGCAGTACTTC; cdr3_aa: CASSQSGTFSYEQYF
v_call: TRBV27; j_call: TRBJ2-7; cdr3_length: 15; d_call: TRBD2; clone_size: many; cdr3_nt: TGTGCCAGCAGCAAAACTCCGGGACTAATCTACGAGCAGTACTTC; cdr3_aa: CASSKTPGLIYEQYF
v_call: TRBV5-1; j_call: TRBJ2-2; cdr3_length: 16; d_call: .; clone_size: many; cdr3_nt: TGCGCCAGCAGCTTCGGCCGCGGGGTCGACACCGGGGAGCTGTTTTTT; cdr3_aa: CASSFGRGVDTGELFF
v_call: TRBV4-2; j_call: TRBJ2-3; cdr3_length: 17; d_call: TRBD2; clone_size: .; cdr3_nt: TGTGCCAGCAGCCAAGATGCGCTAGCGGGAGTACGAGATACGCAGTATTTT; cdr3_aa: CASSQDALAGVRDTQYF
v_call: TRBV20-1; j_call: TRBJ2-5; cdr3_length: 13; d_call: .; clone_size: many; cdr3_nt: TGCAGTGCTAGAGCCGGGCAGCTAGGGACCCAGTACTTC; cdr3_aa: CSARAGQLGTQYF
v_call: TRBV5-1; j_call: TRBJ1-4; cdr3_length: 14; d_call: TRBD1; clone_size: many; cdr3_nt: TGCGCCAGCAGCTCGGGACAGATTGGTGAAAAACTGTTTTTT; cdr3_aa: CASSSGQIGEKLFF
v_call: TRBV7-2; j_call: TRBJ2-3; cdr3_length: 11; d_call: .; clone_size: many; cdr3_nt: TGTGCCAGCAGCTTAGGAGGTACGCAGTATTTT; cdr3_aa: CASSLGGTQYF
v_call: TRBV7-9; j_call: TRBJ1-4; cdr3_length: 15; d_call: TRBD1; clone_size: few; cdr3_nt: TGTGCCAGCAGCCCAGGGGGCGCAACTAATGAAAAACTGTTTTTT; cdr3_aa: CASSPGGATNEKLFF
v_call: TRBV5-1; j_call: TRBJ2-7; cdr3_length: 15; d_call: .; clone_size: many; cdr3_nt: TGCGCCAGCAGCTTCCAGGGGGGTACCCTCTACGAGCAGTACTTC; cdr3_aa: CASSFQGGTLYEQYF
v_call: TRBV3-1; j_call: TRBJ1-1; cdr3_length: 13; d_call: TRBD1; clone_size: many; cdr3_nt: TGTGCCAGCAGCTTACAGGGGGCGAGTATTTTTTTCTTT; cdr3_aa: CASSLQGASIFFF
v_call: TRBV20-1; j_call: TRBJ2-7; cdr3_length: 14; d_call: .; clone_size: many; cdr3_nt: TGCAGTGCTAGGTCCCCAGGGGTTGGCTACGAGCAGTACTTC; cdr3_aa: CSARSPGVGYEQYF
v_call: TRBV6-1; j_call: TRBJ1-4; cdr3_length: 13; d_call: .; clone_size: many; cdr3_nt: TGTGCCAGCAACCCGGGAGCTAATGAAAAACTGTTTTTT; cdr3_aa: CASNPGANEKLFF
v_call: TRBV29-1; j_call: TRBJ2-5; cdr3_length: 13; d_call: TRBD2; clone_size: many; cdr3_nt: TGCAGCGTGACGACTAGCGGGCCCTTGTCCCAGTACTTC; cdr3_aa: CSVTTSGPLSQYF
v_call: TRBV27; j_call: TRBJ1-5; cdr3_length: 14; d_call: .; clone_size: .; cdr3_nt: TGTGCCAGCAGTTTTGCCGGGGGCTCTCAGCCCCAGCATTTT; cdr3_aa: CASSFAGGSQPQHF